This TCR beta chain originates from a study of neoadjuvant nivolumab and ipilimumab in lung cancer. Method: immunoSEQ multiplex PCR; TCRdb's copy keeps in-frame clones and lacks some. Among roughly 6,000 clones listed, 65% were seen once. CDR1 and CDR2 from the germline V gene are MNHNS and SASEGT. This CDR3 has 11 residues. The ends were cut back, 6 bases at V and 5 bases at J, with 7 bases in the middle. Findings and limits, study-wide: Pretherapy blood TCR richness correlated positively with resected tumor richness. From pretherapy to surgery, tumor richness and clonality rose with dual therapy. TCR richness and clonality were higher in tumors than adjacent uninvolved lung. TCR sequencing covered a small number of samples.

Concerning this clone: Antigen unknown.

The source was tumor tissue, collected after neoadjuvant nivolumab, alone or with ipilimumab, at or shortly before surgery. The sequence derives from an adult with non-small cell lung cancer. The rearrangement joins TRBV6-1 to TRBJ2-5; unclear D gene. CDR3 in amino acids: CASSSEETQYF. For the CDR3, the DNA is TGTGCCAGCAGCTCCGAGGAGACCCAGTACTTC.